Listed here are 21 T cell receptor beta chains from one sample, sequenced in a study of T cell changes during pregnancy in multiple sclerosis. Clones were sequenced by immunoSEQ multiplex PCR, and TCRdb holds only the in-frame ones, with some missing. Here the sample spans around 39,000 clones, around 92% being singletons. Specimen: CD8+ T cells from peripheral blood mononuclear cells, collected before pregnancy. Every receptor here comes from a female donor with multiple sclerosis, enrolled in a pregnancy study.

This clone is medium-sized by share. The CDR3 reads CASSQGQGARMNTEAFF. The CDR3 DNA is TGCGCCAGCAGCCAAGGACAGGGGGCTAGGATGAACACTGAAGCTTTCTTT. The rearrangement uses TRBV4-1 and TRBJ1-1, with 10 bases identical to TRBD1. Germline V lookup: CDR1 MGHRA, CDR2 YSYEKL. The J segment lost 0 bases and the V segment lost 1 base, leaving 5 bases of the junction unmatched. This CDR3 contains 17 residues.

This clone was counted once. The chain links TRBV11-3 to TRBJ2-7; D not resolved. The ends were cut back, 1 base at V and 6 bases at J, with 10 bases in the middle. This CDR3 is 13 amino acids long. CDR1 SGHNT and CDR2 YENEEA come from the germline V gene. Written as DNA, the CDR3 is TGTGCCAGCAGCTTAGGGGCAGGCCGCGAGCAGTACTTC. Its protein product is CASSLGAGREQYF.

CDR3 in amino acids: CASGRTGTDEKLFF. The DNA of the CDR3 is TGTGCCAGCGGAAGAACAGGGACCGATGAAAAACTGTTTTTT. The gene calls are TRBV6-4 and TRBJ1-4, with D possibly TRBD1 on 6 matching bases. Trimming cost V 8 bases and J 6 bases, with 16 bases left between them. This CDR3 comprises 14 residues. Germline V CDR1 and CDR2: MRHNA, SNTAGT.

The V call is TRBV9, the J call TRBJ1-2; D is uncertain. Germline CDR1 is SGDLS and CDR2 is YYNGEE. Trimming removed 5 bases at V and 4 bases at J, with 15 bases between. This CDR3 is 14 amino acids long. The CDR3 coding sequence is TGTGCCAGCAGTGCCGAGGTTGGATTCTATGGCTACACCTTC. Translation gives CASSAEVGFYGYTF.

The chain uses TRBV6-1 and TRBJ2-1, with a possible D match to TRBD1 (6 bases). Germline CDR1 is MNHNS and CDR2 is SASEGT. CDR3 length equals 14 residues. The V and J ends lost 8 bases and 3 bases respectively, with 14 bases between them. The CDR3 nucleotides are TGTGCCAGCGATAACAGGGCAGGCTACAATGAGCAGTTCTTC. It translates to CASDNRAGYNEQFF.

The rearrangement uses TRBV30 and TRBJ2-7, with D possibly TRBD1 on 6 matching bases. V was clipped by 0 bases and J by 2 bases, with 14 bases between them. CDR1 GTSNPN and CDR2 SVGIG come from the germline V gene (reference sequence). The CDR3 is made up of 15 amino acids. The CDR3: CAWSVGAGPPYEQYF. CDR3 nucleotides: TGTGCCTGGAGTGTGGGGGCAGGGCCCCCCTACGAGCAGTACTTC.

Only one count was recorded for this clone. The CDR3 nucleotides are TGTGCCAGCATCCAACCCTATCAAGACAGGAAAAGTAGACCCCTCCACTTT. Translated, it gives CASIQPYQDRKSRPLHF. This chain joins TRBV5-5 and TRBJ1-6; maybe TRBD1 (6 bases). Deletions cut 6 bases from V and 12 bases from J, with 28 bases between. Germline loops: CDR1 SGHKS, CDR2 YYEKEE (reference sequence). The CDR3 spans 17 residues.

This chain connects TRBV7-8 to TRBJ2-2; D gene uncertain. The CDR3 has 17 residues. The germline gives CDR1 SGHVS, CDR2 FQNEAQ. V lost 2 bases to trimming and J lost 7 bases, with 20 bases between them. CDR3 protein: CASSLSRTSATYGELFF. The CDR3 nucleotides read TGTGCCAGCAGCTTAAGCAGAACAAGCGCAACTTACGGGGAGCTGTTTTTT.

The chain recombines TRBV27 with TRBJ1-2; TRBD1 might be the D (5 bases). The CDR3 consists of 13 residues. Germline V gives CDR1 MNHEY, CDR2 SMNVEV (reference sequence). V gave up 8 bases and J gave up 8 bases, with 18 bases separating them. CDR3 DNA: TGTGCCAGCTCCTGGGGGGGATTTAGAGGCTACACCTTC. As protein: CASSWGGFRGYTF.

The chain carries TRBV7-9 and TRBJ2-3; 16 bases are shared with TRBD2. Germline V gene sequence: CDR1 SEHNR, CDR2 FQNEAQ (reference sequence). CDR3 length: 19 amino acids. The V segment lost 5 bases and the J segment 4 bases; nucleotides outside the gene matches: 12. CDR3 residues: CASSVPGTSGGAAADTQYF. CDR3 coding DNA: TGTGCCAGCAGCGTACCCGGGACTAGCGGGGGGGCCGCGGCAGATACGCAGTATTTT.

V usage is TRBV7-2 and J usage is TRBJ2-4; 10 positions agree with TRBD2. In germline, CDR1 is SGHTA, CDR2 FQGNSA. This CDR3 has 18 residues. Unmatched junction bases numbered 10, after V lost 5 bases and J lost 0 bases. CDR3 sequence reads: CASSPSGTSAPAKNIQYF. In nucleotides, the CDR3 is TGTGCCAGCAGCCCCTCCGGGACTAGCGCCCCAGCCAAAAACATTCAGTACTTC.

The genes are TRBV7-2 and TRBJ2-1, with D perhaps matching TRBD1 (6 bases). V gave up 5 bases and J gave up 12 bases, with 11 bases separating them. This CDR3 is 11 amino acids long. Per germline, CDR1 SGHTA and CDR2 FQGNSA. CDR3 loop: CASSPGQTQFF. CDR3 nucleotides: TGTGCCAGCAGCCCTGGACAGACGCAGTTCTTC.

This chain connects TRBV2 to TRBJ2-1; tentatively, D is TRBD2 (6 bases). The CDR3 has 16 residues. Germline-derived CDR1 and CDR2 are SNHLY and FYNNEI. The germline V and J ends were trimmed by 7 bases and 5 bases, with 21 bases remaining between them. CDR3: CASINAGFREDNEQFF. Here the CDR3 DNA reads TGTGCCAGCATCAACGCGGGGTTTAGAGAAGACAATGAGCAGTTCTTC.

The chain has TRBV5-1 and TRBJ2-2; D remains ambiguous. V gave up 4 bases and J gave up 2 bases, with 12 bases separating them. The CDR3 has 15 amino acids. From germline, CDR1 is SGHRS and CDR2 YFSETQ. The CDR3 protein is CASSPRDPNTGELFF. In nucleotides, the CDR3 is TGCGCCAGCAGCCCCCGAGATCCCAACACCGGGGAGCTGTTTTTT.

The V call is TRBV4-1, the J call TRBJ2-3; 8 nucleotides align to TRBD2. CDR3 length: 16 amino acids. Germline CDR1 MGHRA, CDR2 YSYEKL. Germline trimming cut 2 bases from V and 0 bases from J; bases unmatched to any gene: 4. CDR3 sequence (DNA): TGCGCCAGCAGCCAAACCGGGACTAGAAGCACAGATACGCAGTATTTT. Protein sequence: CASSQTGTRSTDTQYF.

This chain links TRBV28 with TRBJ2-7; a possible D gene is TRBD1 (5 bases). With 5 bases removed from V and 6 bases from J, the gap between germline ends came to 14 bases. The CDR3 spans 13 residues. Germline assignment: CDR1 MDHEN and CDR2 SYDVKM. The CDR3 DNA is TGTGCCAGCAGTCCTCAGGGTTTAAGCGAGCAGTACTTC. It yields the protein CASSPQGLSEQYF.

This clone was detected only once. The chain recombines TRBV30 with TRBJ1-2; the match to TRBD1 covers 10 bases. J gave up 7 bases and V 3 bases, and 11 bases lay outside the gene matches. The germline gives CDR1 GTSNPN, CDR2 SVGIG (reference sequence). The CDR3 loop spans 15 amino acids. The CDR3 protein is CAWSSTGGGGSGYTF. Written as DNA, the CDR3 is TGTGCCTGGAGCTCGACAGGGGGCGGGGGGTCTGGCTACACCTTC.

The sample holds a few counts of this clone. The genes are TRBV6-4 and TRBJ2-1, with 10 bases identical to TRBD1. The CDR3 loop spans 15 amino acids. The V gene's germline CDR1 is MRHNA and CDR2 SNTAGT. V shed 3 bases, J shed 3 bases, and the junction held 2 bases outside the gene matches. The CDR3 is CASSEGTGDYNEQFF. CDR3 DNA: TGTGCCAGCAGTGAGGGGACAGGGGACTACAATGAGCAGTTCTTC.

The chain has TRBV7-3 and TRBJ2-2; D remains unclear. The germline gives CDR1 SGHTA, CDR2 FQGTGA. The CDR3 length is 12 residues. Trimming removed 4 bases at V and 6 bases at J, with 6 bases between. CDR3 DNA: TGTGCCAGCAGCTACTCCCCCGGGGAGCTGTTTTTT. This sequence encodes CASSYSPGELFF.

The chain combines TRBV5-6 with TRBJ2-7, with a tentative D call TRBD1 (6 bases). Germline CDR1 and CDR2: SGHDT and YYEEEE. V lost 4 bases and J lost 2, with 13 bases in between. This CDR3 contains 14 residues. The DNA of the CDR3 is TGTGCCAGCAGCCCGGGGACATCAGCCTACGAGCAGTACTTC. Its protein is CASSPGTSAYEQYF.

The CDR3: CASSQEDRSYEQYF. CDR3 coding DNA: TGTGCCAGCAGCCAAGAGGACAGATCCTACGAGCAGTACTTC. The V call is TRBV4-2, the J call TRBJ2-7; tentatively, D is TRBD1 (6 bases). The CDR3 has 14 residues. Germline V lookup: CDR1 LGHNA, CDR2 YNFKEQ. Deletions cut 0 bases from V and 1 base from J, with 7 bases between.